What follows is one T cell receptor (beta chain) and its context. Using immunoSEQ multiplex PCR, the repertoire was profiled, and TCRdb retains in-frame clones only, with some absent. Among roughly 90,000 clones, over 80% were seen once, and the ten largest hold under 35%. This specimen belongs to a study of blood T cell repertoires in COVID-19. The CDR3 length is 15 residues. Germline V gives CDR1 LNHNV, CDR2 YYDKDF (reference sequence). V gave up 6 bases and J gave up 0 bases; unmatched junction bases: 5. Input material: peripheral blood. This chain connects TRBV15 to TRBJ2-7; TRBD1 aligns across 10 bases. The receptor comes from an elderly woman with active or convalescent COVID-19. The CDR3 is CATSRGQGFSYEQYF. The CDR3 coding sequence is TGTGCCACCAGTAGGGGACAGGGGTTCTCCTACGAGCAGTACTTC. Drawing the rest from reference TRBV15 and TRBJ2-7, the complete variable domain is DAMVIQNPRYQVTQFGKPVTLSCSQTLNHNVMYWYQQKSSQAPKLLFHYYDKDFNNEADTPDNFQSRRPNTSFCFLDIRSPGLGDTAMYLCATSRGQGFSYEQYFGPGTRLTVT.